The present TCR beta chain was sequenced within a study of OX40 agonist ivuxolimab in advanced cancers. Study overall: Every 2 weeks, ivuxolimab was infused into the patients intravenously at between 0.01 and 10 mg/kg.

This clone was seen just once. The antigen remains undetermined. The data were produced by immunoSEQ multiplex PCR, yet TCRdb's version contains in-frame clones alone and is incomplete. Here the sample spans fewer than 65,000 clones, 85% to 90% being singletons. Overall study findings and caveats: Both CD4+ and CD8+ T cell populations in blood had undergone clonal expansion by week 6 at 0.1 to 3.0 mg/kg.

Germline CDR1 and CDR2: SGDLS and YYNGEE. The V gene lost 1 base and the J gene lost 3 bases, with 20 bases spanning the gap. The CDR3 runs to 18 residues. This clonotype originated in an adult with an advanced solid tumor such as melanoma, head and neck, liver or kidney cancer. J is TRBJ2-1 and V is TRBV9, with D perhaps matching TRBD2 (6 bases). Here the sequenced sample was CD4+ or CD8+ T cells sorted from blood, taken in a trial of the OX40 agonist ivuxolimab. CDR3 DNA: TGTGCCAGCAGCGTATCAGCCGGGACTCCTACCTACTACAATGAGCAGTTCTTC. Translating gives CASSVSAGTPTYYNEQFF.